These T cell receptor beta chains were read from a single sample in a study of blood T cell repertoires in COVID-19. The data were produced by immunoSEQ multiplex PCR, yet TCRdb's version contains in-frame clones alone and is incomplete. The sample lists more than 200,000 clones, roughly 84% seen once, with under 12% in the top ten. Sequencing was done on a sample of peripheral blood. Receptor source: a woman of 80 years or more with COVID-19, enrolled during active disease. CDR3s include the opening cysteine and the closing phenylalanine or tryptophan. The D gene is left open where the match is weak. Size is stated for part of the rows, as once, few or many counts, or as a class when the clone is expanded.

clone size	V gene	D gene	J gene	CDR3 DNA	CDR3 protein
NA	TRBV7-3	NA	TRBJ1-1	TGTGCCAGCAGCCATACGGGAGGTGAAGCTTTCTTT	CASSHTGGEAFF
NA	TRBV10-1	NA	TRBJ1-5	TGCGCCAGCAGTGAGCTCCGGGGGAATGGGGGGAATCAGCCCCAGCATTTT	CASSELRGNGGNQPQHF
NA	TRBV28	TRBD1	TRBJ2-7	TGTGCCAGCAGTTTACCCCTCGGGACAGGGGGCCCCTTTGTAGACTTC	CASSLPLGTGGPFVDF
once	TRBV7-2	TRBD1	TRBJ1-1	TGTGCCAGCAGCTTACATCCGGGACAGTACACTGAAGCTTTCTTT	CASSLHPGQYTEAFF
NA	TRBV12-3/TRBV12-4	NA	TRBJ1-2	TGTGCCAGCAGCCTAGCAGGATATGGCTACACCTTC	CASSLAGYGYTF
NA	TRBV3-1/TRBV3-2	TRBD2	TRBJ2-1	TGTGCCAGCAGCCAAGATCGTCTAGCGGGGACCTACAATGAGCAGTTCTTC	CASSQDRLAGTYNEQFF
NA	TRBV28	NA	TRBJ1-1	TGTGCCAGCAGTTTTTGGGGCAGGGTAAACACTGAAGCTTTCTTT	CASSFWGRVNTEAFF
NA	TRBV28	NA	TRBJ2-1	TGTGCCAGCTCGGAGAGATACAATGAGCAGTTCTTC	CASSERYNEQFF
NA	TRBV2	TRBD1	TRBJ1-2	TGTGCCAGCAGTGCGACAGGGGGACCTTCCTATGGCTACACCTTC	CASSATGGPSYGYTF
NA	TRBV4-1	TRBD2	TRBJ2-3	TGCGCCAGCAGCCAGGAATCGTTACCCACTAGCGGGGTAGATACGCAGTATTTT	CASSQESLPTSGVDTQYF
NA	TRBV6-5	NA	TRBJ2-7	TGTGCCAGCAGTTACCGCCCCGGGGTCGAGCAGTACTTC	CASSYRPGVEQYF
NA	TRBV18	TRBD2	TRBJ2-3	TGTGCCAGCTCACAAGGCGGGGGGGCCGCAGATACGCAGTATTTT	CASSQGGGAADTQYF
NA	TRBV2	TRBD2	TRBJ2-1	TGTGCCAGGGAGCGGGGGGTCTCCTACAATGAGCAGTTCTTC	CARERGVSYNEQFF
NA	TRBV4-1	TRBD2	TRBJ2-1	TGCGCCAGCAGCCACCGAGGGGCGGGGGGGCCCCCCAATGAGCAGTTCTTC	CASSHRGAGGPPNEQFF
NA	TRBV4-1	NA	TRBJ2-5	TGCGCCAGCAGCCAAGGTGCGGCAGGGGAAGAGACCCAGTACTTC	CASSQGAAGEETQYF
NA	TRBV4-2	TRBD2	TRBJ2-3	TGTGCCAGCAGCCAGGACGGGCTAGCGGTACAATGGGGGGGGCAGTATTTT	CASSQDGLAVQWGGQYF
NA	TRBV5-1	NA	TRBJ2-1	TGCGCCAGCAGCTACCATAGGGGTGAGCAGTTCTTC	CASSYHRGEQFF
NA	TRBV5-4	TRBD2	TRBJ2-2	TGTGCCAGCAGCTCCGTAGCGGGGGGGGGAACCGGGGAGCTGTTTTTT	CASSSVAGGGTGELFF
once	TRBV25-1	NA	TRBJ1-1	TGTGCCAGCAGACAGAACACTGAAGCTTTCTTT	CASRQNTEAFF
NA	TRBV5-1	NA	TRBJ2-7	TGCGCCAGCAGCACGGGGAGTTCCTACGAGCAGTACTTC	CASSTGSSYEQYF
NA	TRBV12-3/TRBV12-4	TRBD1	TRBJ2-5	TGTGCCAGCAGACGGGGACAGCAAGAGACCCAGTACTTC	CASRRGQQETQYF
NA	TRBV7-6	NA	TRBJ1-2	TGTGCCAGCAGCTTATGTCGATTCTCGTTGGGGGCCTGTGGCTACACCTTC	CASSLCRFSLGACGYTF